The following is a TCR beta chain sequence with its context. The data stem from a study of control samples from healthy donors and cancer patients. Libraries were prepared by immunoSEQ multiplex PCR; TCRdb keeps only in-frame clonotypes and omits some of them. The profile shows about 120,000 clones, over 85% of them singletons. V lost 4 bases and J lost 3, with 7 bases in between. Per the germline V gene, CDR1 is SGHDT and CDR2 is YYEEEE. The CDR3 is made up of 13 amino acids. The clonotype originates from a man aged 25 to 45 in good health. The sample comprised blood. This chain joins TRBV5-6 and TRBJ1-4; tentative D call: TRBD1 (6 bases). CDR3 region: CASSPGANEKLFF. The CDR3 nucleotides are TGTGCCAGCAGCCCAGGGGCTAATGAAAAACTGTTTTTT.